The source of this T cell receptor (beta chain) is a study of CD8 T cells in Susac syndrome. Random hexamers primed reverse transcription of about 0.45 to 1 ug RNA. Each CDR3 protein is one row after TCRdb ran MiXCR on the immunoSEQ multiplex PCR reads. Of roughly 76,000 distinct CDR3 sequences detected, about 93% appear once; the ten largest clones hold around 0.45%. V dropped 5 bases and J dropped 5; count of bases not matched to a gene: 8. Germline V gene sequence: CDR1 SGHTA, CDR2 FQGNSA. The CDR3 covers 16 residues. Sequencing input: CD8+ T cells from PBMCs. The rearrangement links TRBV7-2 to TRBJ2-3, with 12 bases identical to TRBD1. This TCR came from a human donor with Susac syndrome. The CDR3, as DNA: TGTGCCAGCAGCGACCGGGACAGGGGGCGTGGAGATACGCAGTATTTT. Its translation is CASSDRDRGRGDTQYF.